This T cell receptor beta chain was identified during a study of blood T cell repertoires in COVID-19. About the study: Material from acute and convalescent COVID-19 was sourced from the United States, Italy and Spain.

Sequenced by immunoSEQ multiplex PCR; TCRdb stores in-frame clones only, minus some. The sample contains 25,000 to 30,000 clones, 80% to 90% of which appear only once. The V end was cut by 6 bases, the J end by 9 bases, with 18 bases between. The CDR3 contains 14 residues. Germline V gene sequence: CDR1 WNHNN, CDR2 SYGVQD (reference sequence). The material sequenced was peripheral blood. This TCR derives from a man aged 60 to 69 with acute or convalescent COVID-19. The chain uses TRBV10-1 and TRBJ2-1, with TRBD2 as a possible D gene (6 bases). The CDR3 is CASSLNTGVGEQFF. In DNA form, the CDR3 reads TGCGCCAGCAGCTTAAACACGGGGGTGGGTGAGCAGTTCTTC.